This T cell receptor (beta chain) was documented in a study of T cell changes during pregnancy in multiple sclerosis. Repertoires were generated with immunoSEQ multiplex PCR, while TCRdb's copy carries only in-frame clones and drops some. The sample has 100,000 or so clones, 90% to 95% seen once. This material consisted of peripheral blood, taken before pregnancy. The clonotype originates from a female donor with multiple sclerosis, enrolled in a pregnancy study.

CDR3 nucleotide sequence: TGTGCCAGCAGTTTACGGGGTCGAGAAGAGACCCAGTACTTC. Its protein product is CASSLRGREETQYF. V is TRBV28 and J is TRBJ2-5; TRBD2 might be the D (5 bases). This CDR3 is 14 amino acids long. The germline V gene has CDR1 MDHEN and CDR2 SYDVKM. The V end lost 2 bases, the J end lost 3 bases, and 10 bases lay between the germline ends.